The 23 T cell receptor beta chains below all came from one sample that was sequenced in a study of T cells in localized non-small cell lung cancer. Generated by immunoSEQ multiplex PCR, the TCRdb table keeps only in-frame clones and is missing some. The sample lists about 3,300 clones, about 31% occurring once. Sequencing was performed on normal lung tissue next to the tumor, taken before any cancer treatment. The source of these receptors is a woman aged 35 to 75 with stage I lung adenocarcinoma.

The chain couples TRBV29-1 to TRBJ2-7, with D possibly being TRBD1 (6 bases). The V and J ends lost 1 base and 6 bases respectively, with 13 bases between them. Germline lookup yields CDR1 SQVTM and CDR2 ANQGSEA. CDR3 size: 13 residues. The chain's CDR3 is CSVEGMDSSEQYF. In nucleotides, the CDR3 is TGCAGCGTTGAAGGGATGGACAGTTCCGAGCAGTACTTC.

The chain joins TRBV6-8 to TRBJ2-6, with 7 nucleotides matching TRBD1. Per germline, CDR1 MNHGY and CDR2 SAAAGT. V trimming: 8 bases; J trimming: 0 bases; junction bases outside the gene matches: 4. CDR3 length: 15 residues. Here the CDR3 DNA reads TGTGCCAGCCGGACAGGCGGCTCTGGGGCCAACGTCCTGACTTTC. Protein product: CASRTGGSGANVLTF.

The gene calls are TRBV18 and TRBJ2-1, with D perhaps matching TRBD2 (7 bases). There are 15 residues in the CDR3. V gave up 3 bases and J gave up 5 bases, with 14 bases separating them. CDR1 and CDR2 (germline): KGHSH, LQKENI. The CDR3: CASSPSQRDNNEQFF. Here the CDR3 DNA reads TGTGCCAGCTCACCCTCACAGCGGGACAACAATGAGCAGTTCTTC.

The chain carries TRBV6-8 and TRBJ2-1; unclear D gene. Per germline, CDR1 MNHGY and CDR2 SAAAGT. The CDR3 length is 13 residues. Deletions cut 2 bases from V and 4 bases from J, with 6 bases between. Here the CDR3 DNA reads TGTGCCAGCAGTTACGGGATATACAATGAGCAGTTCTTC. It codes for CASSYGIYNEQFF.

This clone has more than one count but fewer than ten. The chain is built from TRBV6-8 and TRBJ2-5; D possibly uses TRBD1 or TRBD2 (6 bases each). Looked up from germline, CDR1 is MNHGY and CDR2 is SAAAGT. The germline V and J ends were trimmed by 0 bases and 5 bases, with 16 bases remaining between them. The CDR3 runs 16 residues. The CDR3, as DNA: TGTGCCAGCAGTTACTCGAGGGGGAGAGGAGGGGAGACCCAGTACTTC. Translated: CASSYSRGRGGETQYF.

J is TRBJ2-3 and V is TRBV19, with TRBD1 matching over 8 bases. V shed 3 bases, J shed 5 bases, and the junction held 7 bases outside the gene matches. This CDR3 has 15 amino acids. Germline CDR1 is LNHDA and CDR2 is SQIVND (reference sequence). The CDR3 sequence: CASSIQGAAIDTQYF. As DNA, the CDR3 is TGTGCCAGTAGTATCCAGGGGGCAGCGATAGATACGCAGTATTTT.

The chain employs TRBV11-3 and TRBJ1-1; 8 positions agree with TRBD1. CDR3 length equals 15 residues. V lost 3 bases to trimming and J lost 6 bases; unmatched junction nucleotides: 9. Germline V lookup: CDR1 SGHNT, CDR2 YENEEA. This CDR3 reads CASSFSGTGSPEAFF. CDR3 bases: TGTGCCAGCAGCTTCAGCGGGACAGGTTCTCCTGAAGCTTTCTTT.

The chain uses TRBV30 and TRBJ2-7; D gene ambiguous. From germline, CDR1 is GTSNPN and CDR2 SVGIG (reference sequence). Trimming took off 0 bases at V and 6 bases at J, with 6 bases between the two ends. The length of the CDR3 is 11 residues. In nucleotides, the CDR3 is TGTGCCTGGAGTGTAGAACGCGAGCAGTACTTC. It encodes CAWSVEREQYF.

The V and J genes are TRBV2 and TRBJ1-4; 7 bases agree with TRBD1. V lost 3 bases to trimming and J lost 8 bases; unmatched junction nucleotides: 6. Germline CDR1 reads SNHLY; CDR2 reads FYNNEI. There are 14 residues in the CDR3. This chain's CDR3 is CASSDFQGGEKLFF. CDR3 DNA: TGTGCCAGCAGTGACTTCCAGGGGGGGGAAAAACTGTTTTTT. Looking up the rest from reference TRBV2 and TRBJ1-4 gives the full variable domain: EPEVTQTPSHQVTQMGQEVILRCVPISNHLYFYWYRQILGQKVEFLVSFYNNEISEKSEIFDDQFSVERPDGSNFTLKIRSTKLEDSAMYFCASSDFQGGEKLFFGSGTQLSVL.

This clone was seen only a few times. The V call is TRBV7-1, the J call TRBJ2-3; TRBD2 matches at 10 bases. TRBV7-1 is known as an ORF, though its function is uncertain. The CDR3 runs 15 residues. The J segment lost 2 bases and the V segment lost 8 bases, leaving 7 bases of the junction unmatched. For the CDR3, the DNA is TGTGCCAGCTCGATTAGCGGGGGGTCCACAGATACGCAGTATTTT. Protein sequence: CASSISGGSTDTQYF.

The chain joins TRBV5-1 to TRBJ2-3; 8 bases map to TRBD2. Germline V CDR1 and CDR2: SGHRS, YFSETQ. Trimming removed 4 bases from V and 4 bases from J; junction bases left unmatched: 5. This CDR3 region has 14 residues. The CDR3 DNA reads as TGCGCCAGCAGCCTAGGGCGGGAGGCAGATACGCAGTATTTT. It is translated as CASSLGREADTQYF. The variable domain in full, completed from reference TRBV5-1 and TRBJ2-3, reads KAGVTQTPRYLIKTRGQQVTLSCSPISGHRSVSWYQQTPGQGLQFLFEYFSETQRNKGNFPGRFSGRQFSNSRSEMNVSTLELGDSALYLCASSLGREADTQYFGPGTRLTVL.

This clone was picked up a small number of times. CDR3 in amino acids: CASSYSNAPGQSSYGYTF. DNA for the CDR3: TGTGCCAGCAGTTACTCGAACGCGCCGGGACAGAGCTCCTATGGCTACACCTTC. The chain uses TRBV6-8 and TRBJ1-2, with TRBD1 identical over 7 bases. V trimming: 0 bases; J trimming: 4 bases; junction bases outside the gene matches: 14. Germline CDR1 MNHGY, CDR2 SAAAGT. CDR3 length: 18 amino acids.

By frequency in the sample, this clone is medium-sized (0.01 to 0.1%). Here the CDR3 reads CASSFQATNYGYTF. The CDR3, as DNA: TGTGCCAGCAGCTTTCAGGCAACTAACTATGGCTACACCTTC. The genes are TRBV11-3 and TRBJ1-2; no clear D gene. Trimming stripped 3 bases from V and 0 bases from J, with 8 bases between. The CDR3 spans 14 residues. In germline, CDR1 is SGHNT, CDR2 YENEEA.

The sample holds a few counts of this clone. Here the CDR3 reads CASSQQGDTEAFF. The CDR3, as DNA: TGCGCCAGCAGCCAGCAGGGCGACACTGAAGCTTTCTTT. The chain carries TRBV4-1 and TRBJ1-1; perhaps TRBD1 as D (5 bases). Germline assignment: CDR1 MGHRA and CDR2 YSYEKL. V lost 3 bases, J lost 3 bases, and 8 bases lay in between. The CDR3 is 13 amino acids.

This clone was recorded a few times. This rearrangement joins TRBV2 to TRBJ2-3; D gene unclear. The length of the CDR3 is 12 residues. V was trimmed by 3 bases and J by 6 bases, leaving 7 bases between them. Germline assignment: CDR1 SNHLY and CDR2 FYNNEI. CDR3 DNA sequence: TGTGCCAGCAGTGATATTTCGGATACGCAGTATTTT. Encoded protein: CASSDISDTQYF.

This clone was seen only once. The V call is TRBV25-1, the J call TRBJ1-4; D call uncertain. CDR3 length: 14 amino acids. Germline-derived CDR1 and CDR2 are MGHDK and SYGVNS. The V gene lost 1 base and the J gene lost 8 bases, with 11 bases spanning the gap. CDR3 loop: CASSESQSGEKLFF. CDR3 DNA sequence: TGTGCCAGCAGTGAATCCCAATCGGGGGAAAAACTGTTTTTT.

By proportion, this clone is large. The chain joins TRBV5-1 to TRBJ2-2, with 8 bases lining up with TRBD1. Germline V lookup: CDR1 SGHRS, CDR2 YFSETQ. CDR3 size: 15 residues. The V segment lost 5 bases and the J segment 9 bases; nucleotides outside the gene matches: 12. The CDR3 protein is CASSSDRVLDRELFF. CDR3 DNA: TGCGCCAGCAGTTCGGACAGGGTGTTAGACCGGGAGCTGTTTTTT.

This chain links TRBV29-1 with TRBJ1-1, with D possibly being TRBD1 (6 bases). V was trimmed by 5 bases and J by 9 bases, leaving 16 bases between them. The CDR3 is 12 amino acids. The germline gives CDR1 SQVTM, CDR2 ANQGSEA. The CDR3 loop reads CSVLGRGAKAFF. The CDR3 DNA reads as TGCAGCGTTTTGGGGAGGGGGGCTAAAGCTTTCTTT. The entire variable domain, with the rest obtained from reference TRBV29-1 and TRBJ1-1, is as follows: SAVISQKPSRDICQRGTSLTIQCQVDSQVTMMFWYRQQPGQSLTLIATANQGSEATYESGFVIDKFPISRPNLTFSTLTVSNMSPEDSSIYLCSVLGRGAKAFFGQGTRLTVV.

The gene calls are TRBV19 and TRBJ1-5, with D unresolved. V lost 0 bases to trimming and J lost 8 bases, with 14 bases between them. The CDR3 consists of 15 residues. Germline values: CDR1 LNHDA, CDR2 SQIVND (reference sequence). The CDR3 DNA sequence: TGTGCCAGTAGTATAGATTCAAGGGTCTCTGAGCCCCAGCATTTT. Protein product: CASSIDSRVSEPQHF. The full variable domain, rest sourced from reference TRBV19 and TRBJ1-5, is DGGITQSPKYLFRKEGQNVTLSCEQNLNHDAMYWYRQDPGQGLRLIYYSQIVNDFQKGDIAEGYSVSREKKESFPLTVTSAQKNPTAFYLCASSIDSRVSEPQHFGDGTRLSIL.

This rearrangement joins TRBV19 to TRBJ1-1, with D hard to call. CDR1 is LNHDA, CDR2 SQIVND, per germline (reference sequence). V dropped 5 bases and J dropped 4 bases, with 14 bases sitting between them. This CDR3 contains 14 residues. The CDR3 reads CASSSEQWGTEAFF. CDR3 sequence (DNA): TGTGCCAGTAGTTCAGAACAATGGGGCACTGAAGCTTTCTTT.

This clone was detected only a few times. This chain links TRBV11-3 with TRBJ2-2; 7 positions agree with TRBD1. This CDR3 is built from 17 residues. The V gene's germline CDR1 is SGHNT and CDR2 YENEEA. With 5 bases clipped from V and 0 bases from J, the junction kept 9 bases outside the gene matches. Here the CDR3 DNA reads TGTGCCAGCAGCCCTCCGGTGGGGACAGCGAACACCGGGGAGCTGTTTTTT. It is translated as CASSPPVGTANTGELFF.

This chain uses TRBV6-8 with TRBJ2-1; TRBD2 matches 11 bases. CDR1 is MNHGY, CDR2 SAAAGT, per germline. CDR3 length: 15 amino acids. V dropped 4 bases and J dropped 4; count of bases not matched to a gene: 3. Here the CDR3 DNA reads TGTGCCAGCAGTTCCGGGACTAGCGGATACAATGAGCAGTTCTTC. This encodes CASSSGTSGYNEQFF.

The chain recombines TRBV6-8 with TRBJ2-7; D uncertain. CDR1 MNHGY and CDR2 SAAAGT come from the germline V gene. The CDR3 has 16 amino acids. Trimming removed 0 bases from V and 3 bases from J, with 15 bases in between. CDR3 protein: CASSYSEQTSLYEQYF. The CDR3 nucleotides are TGTGCCAGCAGTTACTCGGAACAGACATCTCTCTACGAGCAGTACTTC.